Sequencing of this TCR beta chain was carried out in a study of beta chain features in type 1 diabetes. General observations from the study: In every one of the four CD4+ subsets, TCRB CDR3s were moderately but significantly shorter in Type 1 diabetes patients.

This clone was detected only once. The antigen is unknown. The J segment lost 2 bases and the V segment lost 1 base, leaving 7 bases of the junction unmatched. Germline-derived CDR1 and CDR2 are MNHNS and SASEGT. CDR3 length equals 17 residues. The entirety of the isolated RNA underwent reverse transcription, so expressed TCRB transcripts were sequenced. Data came from immunoSEQ multiplex PCR; TCRdb stores just in-frame clones and leaves some out. The sample holds 50,000 or so clones, roughly two fifths seen once. Sample: Tregs from blood. The chain is built from TRBV6-1 and TRBJ1-5; 8 bases map to TRBD1. The receptor was isolated from a young man with type 1 diabetes. CDR3 DNA sequence: TGTGCCAGCAGTGAAGGAACAGGGGGGGTTGGCAATCAGCCCCAGCATTTT. This gives the protein CASSEGTGGVGNQPQHF.